These 30 T cell receptor beta chains were all obtained from the same sample, sequenced in a study of OX40 agonist ivuxolimab in advanced cancers. TCRdb keeps only in-frame clones here, not all; method: immunoSEQ multiplex PCR. The table records about 59,000 clones, 80% to 90% of them present only once. This material consisted of CD4+ or CD8+ T cells sorted from blood, taken in a trial of the OX40 agonist ivuxolimab. The source is an adult with an advanced solid tumor such as melanoma, head and neck, liver or kidney cancer.

In this sample, this clone turned up once. The chain has TRBV7-2 and TRBJ2-7, with 8 positions matching TRBD2. The trim removed 5 bases at V and 0 bases at J, leaving 6 bases unmatched. The CDR3 sequence is 15 residues long. Germline V gene sequence: CDR1 SGHTA, CDR2 FQGNSA. The DNA of the CDR3 is TGTGCCAGCAGCGTCACTAGCGGAATCTCCTACGAGCAGTACTTC. It yields the protein CASSVTSGISYEQYF.

The chain joins TRBV5-4 to TRBJ1-2, with unresolved D. Germline CDR1 reads SGHNT; CDR2 reads YYREEE (reference sequence). Between the trimmed V and J ends, which lost 1 base and 2 bases, there was a span of 6 bases. CDR3 length: 13 residues. CDR3 region: CASSLYGNYGYTF. CDR3 nucleotides: TGTGCCAGCAGCTTGTACGGGAACTATGGCTACACCTTC.

The V call is TRBV5-4, the J call TRBJ2-1, with 9 nucleotides matching TRBD2. The ends lost 3 bases at V and 0 bases at J; junction bases unmatched: 10. The CDR3 spans 18 residues. Looked up from germline, CDR1 is SGHNT and CDR2 is YYREEE (reference sequence). Here the CDR3 reads CASSSGGGSGSSYNEQFF. The CDR3 bases are TGTGCCAGCAGCTCCGGGGGGGGTAGCGGGAGCTCCTACAATGAGCAGTTCTTC. The full variable domain, with the rest looked up from reference TRBV5-4 and TRBJ2-1, is ETGVTQSPTHLIKTRGQQVTLRCSSQSGHNTVSWYQQALGQGPQFIFQYYREEENGRGNFPPRFSGLQFPNYSSELNVNALELDDSALYLCASSSGGGSGSSYNEQFFGPGTRLTVL.

The chain has TRBV5-1 and TRBJ2-3; D uncertain. Between the trimmed V and J ends, which lost 3 bases and 4 bases, there was a span of 15 bases. The CDR3 length is 15 residues. In germline, CDR1 is SGHRS, CDR2 YFSETQ. CDR3 coding DNA: TGCGCCAGCAGCTCTCGGCCCTCATCCGCAGATACGCAGTATTTT. Translated, it gives CASSSRPSSADTQYF.

The V and J genes are TRBV6-6 and TRBJ1-2; no firm D call. Germline CDR1 reads MNHNY; CDR2 reads SVGAGI (reference sequence). This CDR3 has 15 residues. V lost 6 bases and J 1 base, leaving 15 bases between the germline ends. The CDR3, as DNA: TGTGCCAGCAGGCTGAACCCGAGCCTTAACTATGGCTACACCTTC. Translated: CASRLNPSLNYGYTF.

V is TRBV4-1 and J is TRBJ1-3; TRBD1 agrees at 10 bases. The V gene's germline CDR1 is MGHRA and CDR2 YSYEKL. The V and J ends lost 4 bases and 3 bases, in that order; junction bases with no gene match: 3. CDR3 length: 15 amino acids. The CDR3 loop is CASSPTGGNGNTIYF. CDR3 in DNA: TGCGCCAGCAGCCCGACAGGGGGCAATGGAAACACCATATATTTT.

The count of this clone is one. The chain joins TRBV18 to TRBJ2-1; TRBD1 might be the D (7 bases). The germline V and J ends were trimmed by 6 bases and 6 bases, with 18 bases remaining between them. The CDR3 loop spans 15 amino acids. Germline V gives CDR1 KGHSH, CDR2 LQKENI. The CDR3 DNA reads as TGTGCCAGCTCTCCTAGACAGGGAGGTGGCAATGAGCAGTTCTTC. Protein product: CASSPRQGGGNEQFF.

V usage is TRBV27 and J usage is TRBJ2-2; TRBD1 aligns across 7 bases. Germline values: CDR1 MNHEY, CDR2 SMNVEV (reference sequence). There are 15 residues in the CDR3. The V segment lost 2 bases and the J segment 3 bases; nucleotides outside the gene matches: 3. The CDR3 bases are TGTGCCAGCAGTTTAAGGACAGGTTACACCGGGGAGCTGTTTTTT. It specifies CASSLRTGYTGELFF.

This chain uses TRBV7-2 with TRBJ2-7; D gene unclear. Germline V gene lookup returns CDR1 SGHTA and CDR2 FQGNSA. CDR3 size: 15 residues. Trimming shortened V by 0 bases and J by 3 bases, and 12 bases separated the two germline ends. The DNA for the CDR3 is TGTGCCAGCAGCTTAGCTCCCGGTGCTGGCTACGAGCAGTACTTC. This gives the protein CASSLAPGAGYEQYF.

J is TRBJ1-1 and V is TRBV6-4, with 10 bases matching TRBD1. The CDR3 extends over 14 amino acids. The germline CDR1 and CDR2 sequences are MRHNA and SNTAGT. V shed 4 bases and J 4 bases; nucleotides not matched to a gene: 3. The CDR3 is CASSVDRGATEAFF. The CDR3 bases are TGTGCCAGCAGTGTGGACAGGGGGGCCACTGAAGCTTTCTTT.

J is TRBJ1-1 and V is TRBV14; maybe TRBD1 (6 bases). Germline V CDR1 and CDR2: SGHDN, FVKESK. Deletions cut 0 bases from V and 11 bases from J, with 16 bases between. The CDR3 runs 14 residues. The CDR3 loop reads CASSQDRGARRAFF. The CDR3 DNA follows: TGTGCCAGCAGCCAAGATCGGGGGGCCAGGCGGGCTTTCTTT.

The chain combines TRBV19 with TRBJ2-7; 8 nucleotides line up with TRBD1. V dropped 1 base and J dropped 2; count of bases not matched to a gene: 4. In germline, CDR1 is LNHDA, CDR2 SQIVND (reference sequence). The CDR3 has 15 amino acids. This CDR3 reads CASSIGQGLAYEQYF. CDR3 DNA sequence: TGTGCCAGTAGTATAGGACAGGGGCTAGCCTACGAGCAGTACTTC.

This clone has only a few counts. The rearrangement joins TRBV9 to TRBJ2-4; D may be TRBD2 (5 bases). The CDR3 runs to 13 residues. Germline-derived CDR1 and CDR2 are SGDLS and YYNGEE. The V end was cut by 3 bases, the J end by 6 bases, with 10 bases between. In DNA, the CDR3 is TGTGCCAGCAGCGGAAGCGGTCGAAACATTCAGTACTTC. As protein: CASSGSGRNIQYF.

CDR3 region: CASSFRGDQPQHF. The CDR3 nucleotides read TGTGCCAGCAGCTTCAGGGGAGATCAGCCCCAGCATTTT. V is TRBV7-6 and J is TRBJ1-5; tentative D call: TRBD1 (6 bases). Trimming left V 3 bases short and J 5 bases short, with 8 bases between. CDR1 and CDR2 from the germline V gene are SGHVS and FNYEAQ. The length of the CDR3 is 13 residues. The full variable domain, its missing parts supplied by reference TRBV7-6 and TRBJ1-5, is GAGVSQSPRYKVTKRGQDVALRCDPISGHVSLYWYRQALGQGPEFLTYFNYEAQQDKSGLPNDRFSAERPEGSISTLTIQRTEQRDSAMYRCASSFRGDQPQHFGDGTRLSIL.

The chain couples TRBV9 to TRBJ2-1, with a possible D match to TRBD2 (5 bases). Germline CDR1 and CDR2: SGDLS and YYNGEE. CDR3 size: 15 residues. V was clipped by 0 bases and J by 2 bases, with 9 bases between them. DNA of the CDR3: TGTGCCAGCAGCGTAGAACTAGTTGCCTACAATGAGCAGTTCTTC. Translated: CASSVELVAYNEQFF.

The V call is TRBV28, the J call TRBJ1-3, with D maybe TRBD1 (6 bases). CDR3 length: 16 amino acids. The ends were cut back, 6 bases at V and 1 base at J, with 16 bases in the middle. Germline lookup yields CDR1 MDHEN and CDR2 SYDVKM. The CDR3 DNA sequence: TGTGCCAGCAGCTCGGGGCCCGACAGGTCTGGAAACACCATATATTTT. Translating it yields CASSSGPDRSGNTIYF.

The chain carries TRBV6-5 and TRBJ1-5; 9 bases match TRBD1. The J segment lost 2 bases and the V segment lost 5 bases, leaving 4 bases of the junction unmatched. This CDR3 has 15 residues. Germline V gene lookup returns CDR1 MNHEY and CDR2 SVGAGI. CDR3: CASSRRQGGNQPQHF. In nucleotides, the CDR3 is TGTGCCAGCAGTCGACGACAGGGGGGCAATCAGCCCCAGCATTTT.

This chain connects TRBV7-3 to TRBJ1-1, with a weak D call TRBD1 (6 bases). This CDR3 region has 14 residues. Between the trimmed V and J ends, which lost 6 bases and 1 base, there was a span of 12 bases. Germline lookup yields CDR1 SGHTA and CDR2 FQGTGA. The CDR3 spells CASRKGHQNTEAFF. CDR3 coding DNA: TGTGCCAGCAGAAAGGGACATCAGAACACTGAAGCTTTCTTT.

The genes are TRBV5-4 and TRBJ2-1; no reliable D call. Looked up from germline, CDR1 is SGHNT and CDR2 is YYREEE (reference sequence). V was pared by 0 bases and J by 6 bases, with 16 bases between. The CDR3 is 16 amino acids. DNA for the CDR3: TGTGCCAGCAGCTTGGTGGGCGATACGGCGATCAATGAGCAGTTCTTC. This gives the protein CASSLVGDTAINEQFF.

This rearrangement joins TRBV18 to TRBJ2-7; TRBD1 matches at 9 bases. Per the germline V gene, CDR1 is KGHSH and CDR2 is LQKENI. V lost 5 bases, J lost 0 bases, and 8 bases stayed unmatched. The CDR3 extends over 16 amino acids. In DNA form, the CDR3 reads TGTGCCAGCTCAGGAACAGGGGGCAAGGGCTCCTACGAGCAGTACTTC. Its protein is CASSGTGGKGSYEQYF.

The chain combines TRBV4-1 with TRBJ2-1; 11 nucleotides match TRBD1. The length of the CDR3 is 15 residues. J lost 10 bases, V lost 1 base, and 6 bases had no gene match. Per germline, CDR1 MGHRA and CDR2 YSYEKL. CDR3 protein: CASSQGTGGFGEQFF. Here the CDR3 DNA reads TGCGCCAGCAGCCAAGGGACAGGGGGCTTCGGGGAGCAGTTCTTC.

The gene calls are TRBV18 and TRBJ2-1; D could derive from TRBD1 or TRBD2 (5 bases each). The CDR3 is 17 amino acids. V was pared by 0 bases and J by 8 bases, with 20 bases between. Germline lookup yields CDR1 KGHSH and CDR2 LQKENI. The CDR3 DNA sequence: TGTGCCAGCTCACCACCGGTCGATCAGGGAGTATTCGATGAGCAGTTCTTC. Protein product: CASSPPVDQGVFDEQFF.

The chain joins TRBV18 to TRBJ2-7; unclear D gene. The CDR3 is made up of 13 amino acids. CDR1 is KGHSH, CDR2 LQKENI, per germline. The V end lost 6 bases, the J end lost 0 bases, and 9 bases lay between the germline ends. The CDR3 is CASSRPSSYEQYF. Written as DNA, the CDR3 is TGTGCCAGCTCCCGGCCCAGCTCCTACGAGCAGTACTTC. The full variable domain, in which reference TRBV18 and TRBJ2-7 provide the parts outside the CDR3, is NAGVMQNPRHLVRRRGQEARLRCSPMKGHSHVYWYRQLPEEGLKFMVYLQKENIIDESGMPKERFSAEFPKEGPSILRIQQVVRGDSAAYFCASSRPSSYEQYFGPGTRLTVT.

The chain uses TRBV14 and TRBJ2-2; 9 bases are a match to TRBD1. The CDR3 is made up of 15 amino acids. From germline, CDR1 is SGHDN and CDR2 FVKESK. Trimming cost V 4 bases and J 3 bases; bases outside gene matches: 3. The chain's CDR3 is CASSRDRAHTGELFF. CDR3 sequence (DNA): TGTGCCAGCAGCCGGGACAGGGCCCACACCGGGGAGCTGTTTTTT.

This chain uses TRBV15 with TRBJ2-7; possible D gene TRBD2, 6 bases. The CDR3 extends over 16 amino acids. Germline V gene sequence: CDR1 LNHNV, CDR2 YYDKDF (reference sequence). V lost 2 bases to trimming and J lost 0 bases, with 14 bases between them. The CDR3, as DNA: TGTGCCACCAGCAGAAAACAAGCGGGTAGCTCCTACGAGCAGTACTTC. Protein product: CATSRKQAGSSYEQYF.

This rearrangement joins TRBV6-5 to TRBJ1-2; TRBD1 is a possible D gene (5 bases). Looked up from germline, CDR1 is MNHEY and CDR2 is SVGAGI. CDR3 length: 14 residues. V shed 6 bases and J shed 8 bases, with 19 bases lying between them. As DNA, the CDR3 is TGTGCCAGCAGCCCCGGGGCAGGCCGGCTGGGCTACACCTTC. This gives the protein CASSPGAGRLGYTF.

The chain uses TRBV4-2 and TRBJ1-3; D is uncertain. V lost 0 bases and J lost 0, with 9 bases in between. CDR1 is LGHNA, CDR2 YNFKEQ, per germline. This CDR3 region has 16 residues. The CDR3 DNA follows: TGTGCCAGCAGCCAAGATCTTGGCGGCTCTGGAAACACCATATATTTT. It yields the protein CASSQDLGGSGNTIYF.

This rearrangement joins TRBV28 to TRBJ1-5; 8 nucleotides match TRBD1. This CDR3 has 15 residues. Trimming at V came to 2 bases and at J to 7 bases, leaving 7 bases not matched to a gene. Germline V gene sequence: CDR1 MDHEN, CDR2 SYDVKM. For the CDR3, the DNA is TGTGCCAGCAGTTTACGACAGGGGTTTTGGCAGCCCCAGCATTTT. Protein product: CASSLRQGFWQPQHF. The entire variable domain, with the rest obtained from reference TRBV28 and TRBJ1-5, is as follows: DVKVTQSSRYLVKRTGEKVFLECVQDMDHENMFWYRQDPGLGLRLIYFSYDVKMKEKGDIPEGYSVSREKKERFSLILESASTNQTSMYLCASSLRQGFWQPQHFGDGTRLSIL.

The chain uses TRBV7-3 and TRBJ2-1; 10 bases map to TRBD2. The trim removed 5 bases at V and 2 bases at J, leaving 3 bases unmatched. The CDR3 is made up of 15 amino acids. Looked up from germline, CDR1 is SGHTA and CDR2 is FQGTGA. The CDR3 reads CASSLGLAAYNEQFF. The CDR3 bases are TGTGCCAGCAGCCTTGGACTAGCGGCCTACAATGAGCAGTTCTTC.

The CDR3, as DNA: TGTGCCAGCAGCTTAGTCCCGTTAGCGGGGAGCTCCTACAATGAGCAGTTCTTC. It is translated as CASSLVPLAGSSYNEQFF. J is TRBJ2-1 and V is TRBV7-2; 8 nucleotides agree with TRBD2. CDR3 length equals 18 residues. Germline trimming cut 1 base from V and 0 bases from J; bases unmatched to any gene: 8. Germline V lookup: CDR1 SGHTA, CDR2 FQGNSA.